These 26 T cell receptor beta chains originate from one sample sequenced in a study of blood T cell repertoires in COVID-19. Only in-frame clones appear in the TCRdb table, and some are missing; sequencing was by immunoSEQ multiplex PCR. The table has about 58,000 clones, approximately 81% seen once; the top ten hold around 4.5%. The specimen sequenced was peripheral blood. The receptors stem from a man in his forties with active COVID-19.

The V and J genes are TRBV27 and TRBJ2-3; D is undetermined. The ends were cut back, 5 bases at V and 4 bases at J, with 10 bases in the middle. This CDR3 is built from 13 residues. The germline CDR1 and CDR2 sequences are MNHEY and SMNVEV (reference sequence). CDR3 nucleotides: TGTGCCAGCAGTCTTGGTTCAGCAGATACGCAGTATTTT. It encodes CASSLGSADTQYF.

The chain couples TRBV11-3 to TRBJ2-2, with TRBD1 as a possible D gene (6 bases). V was shortened by 1 base and J by 5 bases, with 11 bases between the two germline ends. CDR3 length equals 15 residues. Germline V lookup: CDR1 SGHNT, CDR2 YENEEA. CDR3 DNA sequence: TGTGCCAGCAGCTTAGGGCAGGGGCGAACCGGGGAGCTGTTTTTT. Translating gives CASSLGQGRTGELFF.

The rearrangement joins TRBV27 to TRBJ1-1, with a tentative D call TRBD1 (5 bases). This CDR3 is 13 amino acids long. Germline V gene sequence: CDR1 MNHEY, CDR2 SMNVEV (reference sequence). V dropped 6 bases and J dropped 4 bases, with 12 bases sitting between them. The CDR3 sequence is CASRITGSTEAFF. CDR3 sequence (DNA): TGTGCCAGCAGGATTACAGGTTCCACTGAAGCTTTCTTT.

This clone is a singleton in its sample. The rearrangement joins TRBV5-4 to TRBJ1-2, with a tentative D call TRBD1 (5 bases). Germline loops: CDR1 SGHNT, CDR2 YYREEE (reference sequence). Trimming pared 0 bases from V and 4 bases from J, leaving 13 bases between. CDR3 length: 15 residues. The CDR3 reads CASSLGGGAGYGYTF. The CDR3 region has the DNA TGTGCCAGCAGCTTGGGAGGAGGGGCAGGCTATGGCTACACCTTC. Complete variable domain (other parts from reference TRBV5-4 and TRBJ1-2): ETGVTQSPTHLIKTRGQQVTLRCSSQSGHNTVSWYQQALGQGPQFIFQYYREEENGRGNFPPRFSGLQFPNYSSELNVNALELDDSALYLCASSLGGGAGYGYTFGSGTRLTVV.

The rearrangement joins TRBV7-9 to TRBJ2-7; D may be TRBD2 (5 bases). This CDR3 has 13 amino acids. V lost 3 bases and J lost 7, with 13 bases in between. Looked up from germline, CDR1 is SEHNR and CDR2 is FQNEAQ (reference sequence). The chain's CDR3 is CASSFPGRGEQYF. In nucleotides, the CDR3 is TGTGCCAGCAGCTTTCCAGGCCGCGGGGAGCAGTACTTC.

DNA for the CDR3: TGTGCCAGCAATCCGACAGGGGGATGGTGGACTGAAGCTTTCTTT. Amino acids: CASNPTGGWWTEAFF. The V gene is TRBV2, the J gene TRBJ1-1, with 9 bases fitting TRBD1. The CDR3 is 15 residues long. CDR1 is SNHLY, CDR2 FYNNEI, per germline. Unmatched junction bases numbered 11, after V lost 7 bases and J lost 5 bases.

The chain employs TRBV6-1 and TRBJ1-1; no firm D call. V was clipped by 3 bases and J by 2 bases, with 7 bases between them. The CDR3 is made up of 13 amino acids. The V gene's germline CDR1 is MNHNS and CDR2 SASEGT. CDR3 sequence reads: CASSETPNTEAFF. In DNA form, the CDR3 reads TGTGCCAGCAGTGAGACACCAAACACTGAAGCTTTCTTT.

The DNA for the CDR3 is TGTGCCAGCTTTTTAACTAAGAACGGGAACACTGAAGCTTTCTTT. Its protein is CASFLTKNGNTEAFF. The V gene is TRBV27, the J gene TRBJ1-1, with no clear D. The V gene lost 8 bases and the J gene lost 1 base, with 17 bases spanning the gap. Germline CDR1 is MNHEY and CDR2 is SMNVEV (reference sequence). This CDR3 contains 15 residues.

The chain carries TRBV27 and TRBJ1-5, with D perhaps matching TRBD1 (5 bases). Trimming cost V 8 bases and J 4 bases, with 24 bases left between them. Germline CDR1 and CDR2: MNHEY and SMNVEV (reference sequence). The CDR3 is 17 residues long. Here the CDR3 reads CASGSAGSLGGNQPQHF. CDR3 DNA sequence: TGTGCCAGCGGATCGGCCGGTAGTCTTGGGGGGAATCAGCCCCAGCATTTT.

The chain recombines TRBV5-1 with TRBJ2-7; TRBD2 matches 11 bases. The V gene's germline CDR1 is SGHRS and CDR2 YFSETQ. V lost 4 bases and J lost 3; bases outside the gene matches: 6. There are 15 residues in the CDR3. CDR3 coding DNA: TGCGCCAGCAGCCTGACTAGCGGGGCCATCTACGAGCAGTACTTC. The encoded protein is CASSLTSGAIYEQYF.

The V and J genes are TRBV24-1 and TRBJ2-5; D may be TRBD1 (6 bases). V was pared by 5 bases and J by 1 base, with 13 bases between. The CDR3 is made up of 15 amino acids. Germline values: CDR1 KGHDR, CDR2 SFDVKD. The CDR3 bases are TGTGCCACCAGTGGGCAGGGGCAGGCCCAAGAGACCCAGTACTTC. This gives the protein CATSGQGQAQETQYF.

The chain recombines TRBV18 with TRBJ1-4, with D uncertain. Trimming removed 6 bases at V and 8 bases at J, with 22 bases between. The CDR3 is made up of 16 amino acids. The germline CDR1 and CDR2 sequences are KGHSH and LQKENI. CDR3 in DNA: TGTGCCAGCTCTCAGGCGGGGTCTCGGACGTGGGAAAAACTGTTTTTT. Protein product: CASSQAGSRTWEKLFF. The full variable domain, rest sourced from reference TRBV18 and TRBJ1-4, is NAGVMQNPRHLVRRRGQEARLRCSPMKGHSHVYWYRQLPEEGLKFMVYLQKENIIDESGMPKERFSAEFPKEGPSILRIQQVVRGDSAAYFCASSQAGSRTWEKLFFGSGTQLSVL.

This clone appeared a few times. This chain joins TRBV9 and TRBJ2-7; 10 positions agree with TRBD1. J gave up 3 bases and V 2 bases, and 5 bases lay outside the gene matches. There are 15 residues in the CDR3. Germline CDR1 and CDR2: SGDLS and YYNGEE. CDR3 DNA sequence: TGTGCCAGCAGCGTCGGACAGGGGGTACTCTACGAGCAGTACTTC. Its protein is CASSVGQGVLYEQYF.

This chain connects TRBV19 to TRBJ2-7; 7 nucleotides match TRBD1. The CDR3 extends over 11 amino acids. Looked up from germline, CDR1 is LNHDA and CDR2 is SQIVND (reference sequence). Trimming cost V 9 bases and J 3 bases; bases outside gene matches: 2. This CDR3 is CASRQGYEQYF. DNA of the CDR3: TGTGCCAGCCGACAGGGCTACGAGCAGTACTTC.

The chain uses TRBV28 and TRBJ2-1; tentatively, D is TRBD2 (5 bases). Germline assignment: CDR1 MDHEN and CDR2 SYDVKM. The CDR3 sequence is 16 residues long. Trimming shortened V by 4 bases and J by 0 bases, and 13 bases separated the two germline ends. Written as DNA, the CDR3 is TGTGCCAGCAGTTCCCCTTCGGGGAGCTCCTACAATGAGCAGTTCTTC. Its translation is CASSSPSGSSYNEQFF.

This chain joins TRBV11-2 and TRBJ1-3; D gene uncertain. V lost 4 bases and J 0 bases, leaving 10 bases between the germline ends. The CDR3 length is 15 residues. Germline values: CDR1 SGHAT, CDR2 FQNNGV. The CDR3 bases are TGTGCCAGCAGCTCCGGTCGGGACTCTGGAAACACCATATATTTT. Amino acids: CASSSGRDSGNTIYF.

In its sample, this clone was seen a few times. The junction and the germline gene differ at one end; a read error may be behind it. V is TRBV27 and J is TRBJ2-7; 8 bases line up with TRBD1. CDR3 length: 11 amino acids. In germline, CDR1 is MNHEY, CDR2 SMNVEV (reference sequence). Written as DNA, the CDR3 is TGTGCCAGCAGTCTGGACAGGGTCCTTCACTTC. Protein sequence: CASSLDRVLHF.

This clone was seen just once. The CDR3 DNA reads as TGTGCCTGGACCCAGCGGGACGAGCAGTACTTC. Residues: CAWTQRDEQYF. The J gene is TRBJ2-7, the V gene TRBV30; perhaps TRBD2 as D (6 bases). V lost 4 bases, J lost 5 bases, and 9 bases lay in between. This CDR3 contains 11 residues. CDR1 and CDR2 (germline): GTSNPN, SVGIG (reference sequence).

This clone has a single count. The chain recombines TRBV10-1 with TRBJ1-1; possible D gene TRBD1, 5 bases. Trimming pared 8 bases from V and 9 bases from J, leaving 10 bases between. The germline V gene has CDR1 WNHNN and CDR2 SYGVQD (reference sequence). The CDR3 runs 10 residues. CDR3 in DNA: TGCGCCAGCCGGGGGGGAAAAGCTTTCTTT. It yields the protein CASRGGKAFF.

The rearrangement uses TRBV7-6 and TRBJ1-5; no clear D gene. The length of the CDR3 is 13 residues. CDR1 is SGHVS and CDR2 is FNYEAQ in the germline V gene. V lost 2 bases and J 5 bases, leaving 7 bases between the germline ends. The CDR3 protein is CASSLTRDQPQHF. CDR3 DNA: TGTGCCAGCAGCTTAACACGGGATCAGCCCCAGCATTTT. Combining the CDR3 with reference TRBV7-6 and TRBJ1-5 gives the whole variable domain GAGVSQSPRYKVTKRGQDVALRCDPISGHVSLYWYRQALGQGPEFLTYFNYEAQQDKSGLPNDRFSAERPEGSISTLTIQRTEQRDSAMYRCASSLTRDQPQHFGDGTRLSIL.

The V and J genes are TRBV28 and TRBJ2-3; 12 bases line up with TRBD2. Germline loops: CDR1 MDHEN, CDR2 SYDVKM. The CDR3 covers 16 residues. J was trimmed by 5 bases and V by 8 bases; bases with no gene match: 11. CDR3 loop: CASRPPSGRAEDTQYF. In DNA form, the CDR3 reads TGTGCCAGCCGACCGCCTAGCGGGAGGGCCGAAGATACGCAGTATTTT.

The DNA for the CDR3 is TGTGCCAGCAGCCAAGCTACTAGCTTTATAACCGGGGAGCTGTTTTTT. Protein sequence: CASSQATSFITGELFF. The V gene is TRBV4-2, the J gene TRBJ2-2; TRBD2 is a possible D gene (6 bases). From germline, CDR1 is LGHNA and CDR2 YNFKEQ. The V gene lost 1 base and the J gene lost 5 bases, with 14 bases spanning the gap. The CDR3 is 16 amino acids.

The chain is built from TRBV5-1 and TRBJ1-1, with D unresolved. The CDR3 contains 14 residues. In germline, CDR1 is SGHRS, CDR2 YFSETQ. V gave up 0 bases and J gave up 1 base, with 7 bases separating them. This CDR3 reads CASSLAGKNTEAFF. Written as DNA, the CDR3 is TGCGCCAGCAGCTTGGCGGGGAAGAACACTGAAGCTTTCTTT. The variable domain in full, with the rest retrieved from reference TRBV5-1 and TRBJ1-1, is KAGVTQTPRYLIKTRGQQVTLSCSPISGHRSVSWYQQTPGQGLQFLFEYFSETQRNKGNFPGRFSGRQFSNSRSEMNVSTLELGDSALYLCASSLAGKNTEAFFGQGTRLTVV.

This chain joins TRBV7-3 and TRBJ1-5; TRBD1 might be the D (6 bases). The CDR3 extends over 18 amino acids. Trimming shortened V by 5 bases and J by 3 bases, and 23 bases separated the two germline ends. CDR1 is SGHTA, CDR2 FQGTGA, per germline. The CDR3 sequence: CASSPTGHREGPNQPQHF. DNA for the CDR3: TGTGCCAGCAGCCCGACGGGTCACAGGGAAGGGCCCAATCAGCCCCAGCATTTT.

This sequence joins TRBV5-4 and TRBJ2-5; D may be TRBD2 (6 bases). The germline V gene encodes CDR1 SGHNT and CDR2 YYREEE (reference sequence). The CDR3 length is 16 residues. With 0 bases removed from V and 0 bases from J, the gap between germline ends came to 12 bases. In DNA, the CDR3 is TGTGCCAGCAGCTTGGGAATAGCGGTTAACCAAGAGACCCAGTACTTC. It encodes CASSLGIAVNQETQYF. The full variable domain, completed using reference TRBV5-4 and TRBJ2-5, is ETGVTQSPTHLIKTRGQQVTLRCSSQSGHNTVSWYQQALGQGPQFIFQYYREEENGRGNFPPRFSGLQFPNYSSELNVNALELDDSALYLCASSLGIAVNQETQYFGPGTRLLVL.

This clone appeared a single time. The chain has TRBV20-1 and TRBJ2-5; 11 nucleotides align to TRBD2. This CDR3 has 16 residues. Germline V CDR1 and CDR2: DFQATT, SNEGSKA (reference sequence). The V segment lost 7 bases and the J segment 1 base; nucleotides outside the gene matches: 11. CDR3 residues: CSVSPLTSGTQETQYF. In DNA form, the CDR3 reads TGCAGTGTTAGTCCCTTGACTAGCGGGACCCAAGAGACCCAGTACTTC.